Each of the 13 T cell receptor beta chains below was sequenced from the same sample in a study of shared clonotypes between healthy human individuals (dated by TCRdb to about 2020). The library was prepared using the immunoSEQ multiplex PCR assay. TCRdb mirrors the immuneACCESS table, restricted to in-frame sequences. Some clones are absent from its copies; in checked studies, under half trace to an unresolved V gene, and the reason for the others is unknown. The sample table records some 1,400,000 clones; 95% to 97% of these occur just once. The ten largest account for 0.95% to 1.5% of the sample. The sample consisted of naive CD4+ T cells sorted from blood. This specimen's cell subset or site label, interpreted: CD45RA+ positively selected. The receptors were gathered from a man aged 25 to 40 in good health.

As for this clone: The identical CDR3 is also encoded by other nucleotide sequences in the sample. The V and J genes are TRBV7-3 and TRBJ2-1; D is ambiguous. This CDR3 has 13 residues. Germline V lookup: CDR1 SGHTA, CDR2 FQGTGA. V lost 0 bases to trimming and J lost 10 bases, with 10 bases between them. CDR3 coding DNA: TGTGCCAGCAGCTTAACTGGCGATAGAGAGCAGTTCTTC. Encoded protein: CASSLTGDREQFF.

In regard to this clone: This same CDR3 is encoded by further DNA sequences in the sample. The chain combines TRBV5-5 with TRBJ2-5; D is ambiguous. Germline CDR1 SGHKS, CDR2 YYEKEE (reference sequence). The CDR3 is 11 amino acids. V lost 2 bases, J lost 4 bases, and 3 bases lay in between. The CDR3 is CASSLRETQYF. CDR3 coding DNA: TGTGCCAGCAGCTTAAGAGAGACCCAGTACTTC. The full variable domain, completed using reference TRBV5-5 and TRBJ2-5, is DAGVTQSPTHLIKTRGQQVTLRCSPISGHKSVSWYQQVLGQGPQFIFQYYEKEERGRGNFPDRFSARQFPNYSSELNVNALLLGDSALYLCASSLRETQYFGPGTRLLVL.

The genes are TRBV28 and TRBJ2-3; D may match TRBD1 or TRBD2 (5 bases each). The V end lost 6 bases, the J end lost 3 bases, and 19 bases lay between the germline ends. The CDR3 has 16 amino acids. CDR1 is MDHEN, CDR2 SYDVKM, per germline. The CDR3 sequence is CASSTLGARETDTQYF. In DNA, the CDR3 is TGTGCCAGCAGCACCCTCGGGGCCAGGGAGACAGATACGCAGTATTTT. Combining the CDR3 with reference TRBV28 and TRBJ2-3 gives the whole variable domain DVKVTQSSRYLVKRTGEKVFLECVQDMDHENMFWYRQDPGLGLRLIYFSYDVKMKEKGDIPEGYSVSREKKERFSLILESASTNQTSMYLCASSTLGARETDTQYFGPGTRLTVL.

V usage is TRBV7-9 and J usage is TRBJ1-4, with 8 bases lining up with TRBD1. In germline, CDR1 is SEHNR, CDR2 FQNEAQ (reference sequence). CDR3 length equals 14 residues. Trimming cost V 7 bases and J 3 bases; bases outside gene matches: 4. The CDR3 DNA is TGTGCCAGCACCCGGACAGGGCCTAATGAAAAACTGTTTTTT. Protein sequence: CASTRTGPNEKLFF.

V usage is TRBV5-1 and J usage is TRBJ2-5; D might be TRBD2 (8 bases). From germline, CDR1 is SGHRS and CDR2 YFSETQ. This CDR3 contains 15 residues. V was pared by 7 bases and J by 2 bases, with 18 bases between. The CDR3 loop reads CASAAGGQKQETQYF. The CDR3 nucleotides are TGCGCCAGCGCGGCGGGGGGACAGAAACAAGAGACCCAGTACTTC.

The genes are TRBV2 and TRBJ2-3; D remains ambiguous. This CDR3 has 14 residues. V dropped 3 bases and J dropped 0 bases, with 7 bases sitting between them. The germline gives CDR1 SNHLY, CDR2 FYNNEI. The CDR3 here is CASSDDASTDTQYF. The CDR3 coding sequence is TGTGCCAGCAGTGACGACGCAAGCACAGATACGCAGTATTTT.

The chain employs TRBV6-1 and TRBJ1-4; 10 positions match TRBD1. This CDR3 has 18 amino acids. After removal of 4 bases from V and 0 bases from J, the junction contained 8 bases not matched to a gene. The germline V gene has CDR1 MNHNS and CDR2 SASEGT. CDR3: CASSGGQGMPATNEKLFF. CDR3 DNA: TGTGCCAGCAGTGGGGGACAGGGGATGCCTGCAACTAATGAAAAACTGTTTTTT.

This chain uses TRBV15 with TRBJ2-1; no firm D call. The CDR3 totals 11 residues. Germline-derived CDR1 and CDR2 are LNHNV and YYDKDF (reference sequence). Trimming removed 4 bases at V and 8 bases at J, with 6 bases between. This CDR3 is CATSKTDEQFF. The CDR3, as DNA: TGTGCCACCAGCAAAACGGATGAGCAGTTCTTC.

The chain is built from TRBV20-1 and TRBJ2-7; possible D gene TRBD1, 5 bases. CDR1 is DFQATT and CDR2 is SNEGSKA in the germline V gene (reference sequence). Deletions cut 8 bases from V and 8 bases from J, with 16 bases between. This CDR3 contains 11 residues. The CDR3 sequence is CSLNFDSQQYF. In DNA, the CDR3 is TGCAGTTTGAACTTCGACAGCCAGCAGTACTTC.

The chain links TRBV6-5 to TRBJ2-5, with a possible D match to TRBD2 (7 bases). V was shortened by 10 bases and J by 0 bases, with 15 bases between the two germline ends. The germline V gene has CDR1 MNHEY and CDR2 SVGAGI. The CDR3 sequence is 14 residues long. CDR3 bases: TGTGCCACAGCACGGGGGGCGAACCAAGAGACCCAGTACTTC. It yields the protein CATARGANQETQYF.

The table lists this clone with a count of one. Other DNA sequences in the sample encode the same CDR3. The chain carries TRBV5-1 and TRBJ2-5; 11 bases line up with TRBD1. CDR1 is SGHRS, CDR2 YFSETQ, per germline. The CDR3 contains 14 residues. The trim removed 2 bases at V and 4 bases at J, leaving 1 base unmatched. The CDR3 DNA reads as TGCGCCAGCAGCTTAGGACAGGGGGCAGAGACCCAGTACTTC. This translates into CASSLGQGAETQYF.

This chain joins TRBV7-9 and TRBJ2-3; TRBD1 agrees at 7 bases. The CDR3 consists of 17 residues. Germline loops: CDR1 SEHNR, CDR2 FQNEAQ (reference sequence). V lost 5 bases and J lost 6; bases outside the gene matches: 17. The chain's CDR3 is CASSPLKGAIMADTQYF. The CDR3 region has the DNA TGTGCCAGCAGCCCCCTGAAGGGGGCTATTATGGCGGATACGCAGTATTTT.

The chain combines TRBV25-1 with TRBJ1-2; D is ambiguous. The V end lost 2 bases, the J end lost 0 bases, and 10 bases lay between the germline ends. This CDR3 is built from 15 residues. Per germline, CDR1 MGHDK and CDR2 SYGVNS. The CDR3 loop is CASSEAGVANYGYTF. CDR3 DNA sequence: TGTGCCAGCAGTGAAGCTGGGGTAGCTAACTATGGCTACACCTTC.